Presented here are 21 T cell receptor beta chains from one specimen sequenced in a study of blood T cell repertoires in COVID-19. Some clones are missing from TCRdb's copy, which holds only in-frame ones; the method was immunoSEQ multiplex PCR. The repertoire holds around 37,000 clones, with 80% to 95% as singletons. The sequenced sample consisted of peripheral blood. These receptors originate from a woman at least 80 years old with acute or convalescent COVID-19.

The V and J genes are TRBV19 and TRBJ2-2; D gene unclear. This CDR3 is 14 amino acids long. Trimming took off 5 bases at V and 7 bases at J, with 14 bases between the two ends. In germline, CDR1 is LNHDA, CDR2 SQIVND (reference sequence). CDR3 region: CASSPARVGGELFF. As DNA, the CDR3 is TGTGCCAGTAGTCCCGCCCGGGTCGGCGGGGAGCTGTTTTTT.

This clone was found once. In nucleotides, the CDR3 is TGTGCCAGCAGTAAACCCCAGGGGGGCAATTACGAGCAGTACTTC. Translated: CASSKPQGGNYEQYF. V is TRBV6-5 and J is TRBJ2-7, with D perhaps matching TRBD1 (7 bases). The germline V gene has CDR1 MNHEY and CDR2 SVGAGI. The ends were cut back, 5 bases at V and 4 bases at J, with 18 bases in the middle. This CDR3 has 15 amino acids.

V is TRBV7-9 and J is TRBJ2-5; D is unresolved. CDR1 is SEHNR, CDR2 FQNEAQ, per germline (reference sequence). This CDR3 region has 15 residues. The V end was cut by 5 bases, the J end by 4 bases, with 17 bases between. The DNA for the CDR3 is TGTGCCAGCAGCCCCCCGGGTTCAACCCGAGAGACCCAGTACTTC. This codes for CASSPPGSTRETQYF.

The genes are TRBV2 and TRBJ2-7; D is possibly TRBD2 (7 bases). The CDR3 runs to 13 residues. Trimming stripped 8 bases from V and 1 base from J, with 12 bases between. The V gene's germline CDR1 is SNHLY and CDR2 FYNNEI. CDR3 bases: TGTGCCAGCCGAAGGGGGGGTTCCTACGAGCAGTACTTC. Translating it yields CASRRGGSYEQYF.

The V gene is TRBV7-9, the J gene TRBJ1-2; D remains ambiguous. The ends were cut back, 5 bases at V and 7 bases at J, with 17 bases in the middle. The V gene's germline CDR1 is SEHNR and CDR2 FQNEAQ (reference sequence). CDR3 length: 14 amino acids. This CDR3 is CASSPREAGSGYTF. The CDR3 DNA sequence: TGTGCCAGCAGCCCCCGGGAGGCAGGCAGTGGCTACACCTTC.

The rearrangement joins TRBV27 to TRBJ1-4, with TRBD1 as a possible D gene (6 bases). The CDR3 extends over 16 amino acids. V lost 3 bases and J lost 5, with 16 bases in between. The germline gives CDR1 MNHEY, CDR2 SMNVEV (reference sequence). The CDR3 nucleotides read TGTGCCAGCAGTTTCACAGGAGGGGGGGAGAATGAAAAACTGTTTTTT. It translates to CASSFTGGGENEKLFF.

The chain carries TRBV2 and TRBJ2-1; possibly TRBD2 for D (5 bases). Germline V gene sequence: CDR1 SNHLY, CDR2 FYNNEI. Trimming took 3 bases from V and 14 from J, leaving 20 bases between them. This CDR3 has 14 amino acids. The CDR3 protein is CASSDWTGFGREFF. The CDR3, as DNA: TGTGCCAGCAGTGACTGGACGGGGTTTGGGCGTGAGTTCTTC.

The V gene is TRBV9, the J gene TRBJ2-2; 7 bases match TRBD2. The germline V gene encodes CDR1 SGDLS and CDR2 YYNGEE. The CDR3 contains 15 residues. V lost 6 bases and J lost 0; bases outside the gene matches: 5. CDR3 coding DNA: TGTGCCAGCACCCTTGCGGGGGCGAACACCGGGGAGCTGTTTTTT. The encoded protein is CASTLAGANTGELFF.

The V gene is TRBV6-4, the J gene TRBJ2-4; maybe TRBD2 (7 bases). In germline, CDR1 is MRHNA, CDR2 SNTAGT. This CDR3 is 15 amino acids long. V was clipped by 7 bases and J by 4 bases, with 17 bases between them. As DNA, the CDR3 is TGTGCCAGCACATGGGGGGGCGGTGTGAAAAACATTCAGTACTTC. Its translation is CASTWGGGVKNIQYF.

The CDR3 sequence is CASSLSRETEAFF. In DNA form, the CDR3 reads TGTGCCAGCAGCTTAAGTCGGGAGACTGAAGCTTTCTTT. The chain combines TRBV7-3 with TRBJ1-1; D call uncertain. Trimming left V 1 base short and J 5 bases short, with 8 bases between. Germline V CDR1 and CDR2: SGHTA, FQGTGA. The CDR3 extends over 13 amino acids.

The chain joins TRBV19 to TRBJ2-3; 7 bases are shared with TRBD2. This CDR3 has 17 amino acids. V lost 0 bases to trimming and J lost 3 bases; unmatched junction nucleotides: 9. Looked up from germline, CDR1 is LNHDA and CDR2 is SQIVND (reference sequence). CDR3 sequence (DNA): TGTGCCAGTAGTATAGACCTCGGTGGGGGGGTAACAGATACGCAGTATTTT. Translated: CASSIDLGGGVTDTQYF.

Remarks on this clone: A read error may account for a junction end that differs from germline. The chain joins TRBV7-7 to TRBJ2-2; the D is unclear. The CDR3 is 15 residues long. Per germline, CDR1 SSHAT and CDR2 FNYEAQ (reference sequence). CDR3 protein: CASSLAAGNTGELFF. Written as DNA, the CDR3 is TGTGCTAGCAGCTTAGCTGCAGGGAACACCGGGGAGCTGTTTTTT.

A single count supports this clone. V usage is TRBV7-2 and J usage is TRBJ2-1; TRBD2 is a possible D gene (5 bases). V gave up 0 bases and J gave up 7 bases, with 10 bases separating them. Germline CDR1 and CDR2: SGHTA and FQGNSA. The CDR3 has 14 amino acids. In nucleotides, the CDR3 is TGTGCCAGCAGCTTAGCCGTAACTAGAAATGAGCAGTTCTTC. Its protein is CASSLAVTRNEQFF.

The chain recombines TRBV11-2 with TRBJ1-1; no clear D. V lost 1 base and J 6 bases, leaving 9 bases between the germline ends. The CDR3 contains 13 residues. From germline, CDR1 is SGHAT and CDR2 FQNNGV. The CDR3 protein is CASSLGVAAEAFF. The CDR3 DNA sequence: TGTGCCAGCAGCTTAGGGGTGGCGGCTGAAGCTTTCTTT.

The V and J genes are TRBV9 and TRBJ1-2, with D perhaps matching TRBD1 (5 bases). The ends were cut back, 4 bases at V and 8 bases at J, with 27 bases in the middle. From germline, CDR1 is SGDLS and CDR2 YYNGEE. This CDR3 has 17 residues. The CDR3: CASSRGGEGTATRGYTF. The CDR3, as DNA: TGTGCCAGCAGCCGCGGGGGAGAGGGGACGGCCACTCGGGGCTACACCTTC.

V and J are TRBV6-5 and TRBJ1-6; TRBD1 matches 7 bases. The germline V gene encodes CDR1 MNHEY and CDR2 SVGAGI. The V and J ends lost 9 bases and 6 bases, in that order; junction bases with no gene match: 8. CDR3 length equals 14 residues. In DNA, the CDR3 is TGTGCCAGTTACCTCGGGACAGCTAATTCACCCCTCCACTTT. Protein: CASYLGTANSPLHF.

The CDR3 loop is CASSLAAGGGYGYTF. DNA of the CDR3: TGTGCCAGCAGCTTAGCGGCAGGGGGTGGCTATGGCTACACCTTC. V usage is TRBV7-2 and J usage is TRBJ1-2, with TRBD1 matching over 7 bases. V was pared by 0 bases and J by 4 bases, with 5 bases of the junction left unmatched. Germline values: CDR1 SGHTA, CDR2 FQGNSA. This CDR3 is built from 15 residues.

V and J are TRBV12-3 or TRBV12-4 and TRBJ1-2; 8 bases line up with TRBD1. V lost 5 bases to trimming and J lost 6 bases; unmatched junction nucleotides: 5. This CDR3 spans 13 amino acids. The CDR3 DNA reads TGTGCCAGCAGTCACAGGGGGGGGAATGGCTACACCTTC. It yields the protein CASSHRGGNGYTF.

The V call is TRBV5-8, the J call TRBJ1-2; TRBD1 agrees at 9 bases. V lost 4 bases to trimming and J lost 5 bases; unmatched junction nucleotides: 9. The CDR3 is 15 residues long. Germline V CDR1 and CDR2: SGHTS, YDEGEE. The CDR3 nucleotides are TGTGCCAGCAGCCGCACCCCCGGGACAGGGTATGGCTACACCTTC. Protein: CASSRTPGTGYGYTF.

The rearrangement joins TRBV18 to TRBJ2-7; no firm D call. The CDR3 sequence is 16 residues long. The V gene's germline CDR1 is KGHSH and CDR2 LQKENI. Trimming took off 0 bases at V and 4 bases at J, with 16 bases between the two ends. Written as DNA, the CDR3 is TGTGCCAGCTCACCACCTTCTGTATCCTTCGGGTACGAGCAGTACTTC. It specifies CASSPPSVSFGYEQYF.

The V call is TRBV10-2, the J call TRBJ2-3; D might be TRBD2 (6 bases). V was clipped by 6 bases and J by 4 bases, with 17 bases between them. Per germline, CDR1 WSHSY and CDR2 SAAADI. The CDR3 length is 15 residues. CDR3 nucleotides: TGCGCCAGCAGCACCAGGGAGGCGGGGCCAGATACGCAGTATTTT. Its translation: CASSTREAGPDTQYF.